The sequence of this TCR beta chain was determined in a study of cytomegalovirus exposure and HLA in healthy donors. Turning to this clone: Its cognate antigen is unknown.

Notes on the study in general: TCR beta V- and J-gene trimming was later associated with a missense DCLRE1C variant. By a later analysis, the bulk of CMV-associated TCR beta chains appeared HLA-restricted. For most TCR sequences rarity was the rule, although some public TCRs occurred in many donors. CMV serostatus was the only recorded immune exposure for donors.

CDR1 is MDHEN and CDR2 is SYDVKM in the germline V gene. V shed 3 bases and J shed 4 bases, with 21 bases lying between them. The CDR3 is 17 amino acids. PCR amplification relied on 60 Vbeta primers (plus 13 Jbeta primers). The repertoire was sequenced with immunoSEQ multiplex PCR; TCRdb's copy has only in-frame clones and lacks some. The sample has about 54,000 clones; approximately 86% are singletons. The sequence came from a woman aged 18-29 years in good health and CMV-seronegative. The sequenced sample was PBMCs. V usage is TRBV28 and J usage is TRBJ2-5; possibly TRBD2 for D (5 bases). This chain's CDR3 is CASSFMAGKDLGETQYF. The CDR3 DNA reads as TGTGCCAGCAGTTTCATGGCCGGGAAAGATCTGGGAGAGACCCAGTACTTC.